The table lists the clone carrying this T cell receptor beta chain with many counts. These data originate in a study of T cells after yellow fever vaccination. The CDR3 has 14 residues. V was clipped by 2 bases and J by 4 bases, with 11 bases between them. CDR1 is LGHNA, CDR2 YSLEER, per germline. TCRdb reprocessed the 5' RACE reads via MiXCR and lists one record per CDR3 protein. The sample holds some 560,000 distinct CDR3 sequences, about a sixth seen once. Sequencing was performed on PBMCs, taken about 5 days after the first yellow fever vaccination. The V call is TRBV4-3, the J call TRBJ2-5; no clear D. This sequence was found in a man between 18 and 29 years old who received the YFV17D yellow fever vaccine. DNA of the CDR3: TGCGCCAGCAGCCAATCAGCCGCCCGAGAGACCCAGTACTTC. This codes for CASSQSAARETQYF.